This record looks at one TCR beta chain sequence and its context. Its target antigen remains unknown. Base quality data are lacking; no much larger clone is found one base away. The CDR3, cysteine through phenylalanine, is 15 amino acids long. Only the CDR3 portion is preserved as DNA: 45 bases, with reading frame beginning at the first base. The germline V gene encodes CDR1 SGHRS and CDR2 YFSETQ. V and J are truncated by 1 base and 3 bases respectively, leaving an intervening sequence of 12 bases. Libraries were constructed by the immunoSEQ multiplex PCR assay. TCR beta CDR3 sequencing was performed on DNA from the cultured, isolated CD4+ T cells. The original pipeline was this. Non-productive TCR sequences were removed, reads were trimmed to the CDR3 region, and CDR3s of at least 7 amino acids were retained. The MANAFEST web app was used to pick out antigen-specific clonotypes by comparing their expansion in peptide wells with that in reference cultures. Positive clones required FDR<0.05 expansion versus reference and all other wells, odds ratio above 5, and frequency above 0.1% in two replicate wells. A clonotype was defined as cross-reactive if the clonotype was significantly expanded both in SARS-CoV-2 spike wells and in at least one common cold coronavirus spike condition. CDR3 similarity was assessed by Levenshtein distance with the stringdist R package, and unrooted trees were built with ape in R 3.6.1. TCRdb re-hosts the immuneACCESS table, in-frame sequences only. Its copies lack some clones; in the studies checked, an unresolved V gene accounts for under half of them, and the cause for the rest is not known. The DNA gave D and trimming, while V, J and clone size come from that table. Here the sample has tens of thousands of clones; around two thirds occur a single time. Of the sample, about 2.3% falls within the top ten clones.

The entry originates in a study of vaccination effects on CD4 cells after COVID-19 (dated by TCRdb to between 2020 and 2023). Looking at the study overall: In the ViraFEST assay, PBMC were stimulated with viral peptide pools, and antigen-specific CD4+ T cell clonotypes were then identified by expansion using TCR sequencing. SARS-CoV-2 spike-specific CD4+ TCR repertoires from before and after mRNA vaccination were compared in COVID-19 convalescent patients and in infection-naive vaccine recipients. Across the study, the median time from the second dose to post-vaccine sampling was 72 days (range 14 to 241). In the study, cultures from other donors were sequenced using the Oncomine TCR Beta short-read assay on an Illumina iSeq 100. A total of 9 to 11 COVID-19 convalescent patients and a handful of SARS-CoV-2-naive healthy vaccine recipients were included in the full study. Each well held more than 1.5 million PBMC cultured in IMDM containing roughly 5% human AB serum, around 10 IU/ml IL-2 and gentamicin, along with around 9.4 ug/ml peptides.

After 10 days of culture, CD4+ T cells were isolated with the EasySep CD4+ T cell isolation kit. Each participant received two doses of an mRNA SARS-CoV-2 vaccine, either BNT162b2 or mRNA-1273. None of the healthy vaccine recipients had a prior SARS-CoV-2 infection, which was confirmed by nucleocapsid antibody tests that came back negative both before and after vaccination. Half of the culture medium was replaced with fresh IL-2-containing medium on days 3 and 7. Unless noted otherwise, every peptide stimulation condition was cultured in triplicate wells. PBMC were separated from whole blood using Ficoll-Paque Plus gradient centrifugation and were then either cryopreserved at -140C or used fresh. The QIAamp micro DNA kit was used to extract genomic DNA from the cultured CD4+ T cells. Overall study outcomes, separate from this receptor: Marked clonal contraction was observed in both infection-induced and vaccine-induced clones at late post-vaccination timepoints, consistent with waning T cell responses. Among healthy vaccine recipients, nearly all vaccine-induced clones were SARS-CoV-2 mono-reactive, and only 1 of 255 was cross-reactive with common cold coronaviruses. Limitations of the study were the small number of convalescent patients and the absence of early post-infection timepoints.

Sequencing used CD4+ T cells from PBMCs cultured without peptide, obtained after COVID-19 vaccination. The chain employs TRBV5-1 and TRBJ2-3; perhaps TRBD2 is the D gene, with 6 bases matching. The receptor comes from a human donor who received a COVID-19 vaccine. The CDR3 reads as follows: CASSLNLRGTDTQYF. The DNA is as follows: TGCGCCAGCAGCTTGAACCTACGGGGGACAGATACGCAGTATTTT.